A single sample gave rise to the 14 T cell receptor beta chains below, sequenced in a study of T cell changes during pregnancy in multiple sclerosis. Method: immunoSEQ multiplex PCR; TCRdb's copy keeps in-frame clones and lacks some. The sample lists some 85,000 clones; about 93% were seen once. The sample here was peripheral blood, taken in the second trimester of pregnancy. The receptors shown here come from a female donor in good health, enrolled as a control in a pregnancy study.

V and J are TRBV14 and TRBJ1-1; TRBD1 matches at 7 bases. The CDR3 spans 12 residues. V dropped 4 bases and J dropped 11; count of bases not matched to a gene: 7. The germline gives CDR1 SGHDN, CDR2 FVKESK. The CDR3, as DNA: TGTGCCAGCAGCCTGTACAGGGGACGGGCTTTCTTT. Its protein product is CASSLYRGRAFF.

The CDR3 loop reads CASSLRQTYEQYF. In DNA, the CDR3 is TGTGCCAGCAGCTTACGACAAACCTACGAGCAGTACTTC. The rearrangement links TRBV7-9 to TRBJ2-7; D remains ambiguous. The V gene's germline CDR1 is SEHNR and CDR2 FQNEAQ (reference sequence). V was pared by 2 bases and J by 2 bases, with 7 bases between. CDR3 length equals 13 residues.

A remark on this clone: The junction does not match germline at one end; this may be a read error. The rearrangement uses TRBV20-1 and TRBJ2-7, with D possibly matching TRBD2 (5 bases). The CDR3 totals 11 residues. Germline V gene data show CDR1 as DFQATT and CDR2 as SNEGSKA (reference sequence). CDR3 sequence reads: CSARDDYAQYF. In DNA, the CDR3 is TGCAGTGCTAGAGATGACTACGCGCAGTACTTC.

The rearrangement links TRBV21-1 to TRBJ1-5; the DNA was not used to check the table's D call, TRBD1. TRBV21-1 is termed a pseudogene. The CDR3 is 15 residues long. CDR3 bases: TGTGCCAGCAGTTCCAACAGGGCCAGGAGTCAGCCCCAGCATTTT. This encodes CASSSNRARSQPQHF.

V and J are TRBV4-3 and TRBJ1-4, with 8 bases aligning to TRBD1. This CDR3 is 14 amino acids long. J gave up 8 bases and V 4 bases, and 6 bases lay outside the gene matches. Germline CDR1 LGHNA, CDR2 YSLEER. DNA of the CDR3: TGCGCCAGCAGCCCGACAGGGGCTGAGGAAAAACTGTTTTTT. Translated: CASSPTGAEEKLFF.

This clone was counted a single time. This chain joins TRBV7-6 and TRBJ2-1; 13 nucleotides match TRBD2. The J segment lost 5 bases and the V segment lost 4 bases, leaving 5 bases of the junction unmatched. The CDR3 is made up of 16 amino acids. Germline V gene sequence: CDR1 SGHVS, CDR2 FNYEAQ. CDR3 nucleotide sequence: TGTGCCAGCAGCTCCCATGGACTAGCGGGAGACAATGAGCAGTTCTTC. It is translated as CASSSHGLAGDNEQFF.

For the CDR3, the DNA is TGTGCCAGCAGCAAAGGTAAGCGGGGGGGCCTAGAGAGCGAGCAGTACTTC. It encodes CASSKGKRGGLESEQYF. The chain links TRBV21-1 to TRBJ2-7; the D call of TRBD2 is as the table states it, not checked on the DNA. TRBV21-1 has pseudogene status. CDR3 length: 17 residues.

CDR3: CASSTDRGIAGYTF. DNA for the CDR3: TGTGCCAGCAGCACGGACAGGGGGATCGCTGGCTACACCTTC. This chain links TRBV7-2 with TRBJ1-2; 10 bases are shared with TRBD1. The CDR3 is 14 residues long. From germline, CDR1 is SGHTA and CDR2 FQGNSA. V shed 5 bases, J shed 7 bases, and the junction held 7 bases outside the gene matches. Together with reference TRBV7-2 and TRBJ1-2, the CDR3 gives the full variable domain: GAGVSQSPSNKVTEKGKDVELRCDPISGHTALYWYRQSLGQGLEFLIYFQGNSAPDKSGLPSDRFSAERTGGSVSTLTIQRTQQEDSAVYLCASSTDRGIAGYTFGSGTRLTVV.

V and J are TRBV6-6 and TRBJ2-7, with a weak D call TRBD1 (5 bases). The CDR3 is 13 amino acids. Looked up from germline, CDR1 is MNHNY and CDR2 is SVGAGI (reference sequence). With 4 bases removed from V and 4 bases from J, the gap between germline ends came to 11 bases. The CDR3 reads CASSWGSSYEQYF. In nucleotides, the CDR3 is TGTGCCAGCAGTTGGGGCTCTTCTTACGAGCAGTACTTC.

The chain joins TRBV10-1 to TRBJ1-2, with 7 bases that match TRBD1. The CDR3 has 13 residues. The germline V gene has CDR1 WNHNN and CDR2 SYGVQD (reference sequence). Trimming cost V 4 bases and J 5 bases; bases outside gene matches: 4. The CDR3 DNA sequence: TGCGCCAGCAGTGTTGGGACAGCATATGGCTACACCTTC. Translating it yields CASSVGTAYGYTF.

The V gene is TRBV5-6, the J gene TRBJ1-5; 7 bases are a match to TRBD1. J lost 7 bases, V lost 1 base, and 8 bases had no gene match. CDR3 length equals 15 residues. Germline CDR1 reads SGHDT; CDR2 reads YYEEEE. The CDR3 is CASSLSQTGRQPQHF. The CDR3 DNA sequence: TGTGCCAGCAGCTTGTCGCAGACAGGGCGGCAGCCCCAGCATTTT.

This chain links TRBV7-2 with TRBJ2-5, with 7 bases that match TRBD2. The germline gives CDR1 SGHTA, CDR2 FQGNSA. This CDR3 is built from 17 residues. V trimming: 5 bases; J trimming: 0 bases; junction bases outside the gene matches: 12. CDR3 region: CASSPPPGAGDQETQYF. For the CDR3, the DNA is TGTGCCAGCAGCCCCCCTCCCGGGGCGGGGGACCAAGAGACCCAGTACTTC.

The chain recombines TRBV9 with TRBJ1-1; weak D call: TRBD1 (5 bases). Trimming took 4 bases from V and 6 from J, leaving 10 bases between them. The length of the CDR3 is 12 residues. Per germline, CDR1 SGDLS and CDR2 YYNGEE. This CDR3 is CASSRGGAEAFF. Written as DNA, the CDR3 is TGTGCCAGCAGCCGGGGGGGGGCTGAAGCTTTCTTT.

J is TRBJ1-3 and V is TRBV2; 9 positions match TRBD1. Germline assignment: CDR1 SNHLY and CDR2 FYNNEI. Trimming at V came to 4 bases and at J to 8 bases, leaving 6 bases not matched to a gene. The CDR3 is 14 amino acids. This CDR3 is CASSAQGAGDTIYF. In nucleotides, the CDR3 is TGTGCCAGCAGTGCACAGGGGGCTGGGGACACCATATATTTT.